The entry below gives a single T cell receptor beta chain sequence along with its context. Separation from the roughly 670-subject first cohort characterized the approximately 120-subject validation cohort, to which the donors belonged. The sample originates from a study of cytomegalovirus exposure and HLA in healthy donors. As for the study in general: The 120 or so validation repertoires were reported in a later analysis to have been generated on the same platform as the roughly 720 first-cohort repertoires.

Per germline, CDR1 SGDLS and CDR2 YYNGEE. The junction had 8 bases not matched to a gene; V was cut back by 4 bases and J by 4 bases. The CDR3 covers 15 residues. Clones were read by immunoSEQ multiplex PCR, and TCRdb kept only the in-frame ones, dropping some. In the table there are approximately 240,000 clones, 80% to 95% of which are singletons. The clonotype originates from a woman under 30 in good health and CMV-seronegative. Sample: PBMCs. This sequence joins TRBV9 and TRBJ2-3; 8 positions match TRBD2. The CDR3 reads CASSPLSGMADTQYF. CDR3 nucleotides: TGTGCCAGCAGCCCCCTTAGCGGGATGGCAGATACGCAGTATTTT.